This entry features one T cell receptor (beta chain) sequence. TCRdb's copy holds only in-frame clones and misses some; the assay was immunoSEQ multiplex PCR. The sample has roughly 100,000 clones; 70% to 80% are singletons. The data derive from a study of blood T cell repertoires in COVID-19. Across the whole study: From the United States, Italy and Spain came samples of acute and convalescent COVID-19. Sample material is recorded as cDNA or gDNA derived from T cells, B-cell-depleted T cells, or PBMCs.

Trimming at V came to 2 bases and at J to 5 bases, leaving 5 bases not matched to a gene. CDR1 and CDR2 from the germline V gene are LNHNV and YYDKDF (reference sequence). This CDR3 has 15 amino acids. V usage is TRBV15 and J usage is TRBJ2-3; TRBD2 matches at 9 bases. Sequenced material: peripheral blood. The TCR comes from a man aged 70-80 years with active or convalescent COVID-19. The CDR3 bases are TGTGCCACCAGCAGACTACGAGCGGGAGGAGATACGCAGTATTTT. Protein: CATSRLRAGGDTQYF.